The 30 T cell receptor beta chains below all came from one sample that was sequenced in a study of Tregs in tolerant kidney transplant recipients (dated by TCRdb to between 2017 and 2020). The library was produced with the immunoSEQ multiplex PCR assay. Not all clones reach the TCRdb copy of this immuneACCESS table, which keeps in-frame sequences only. Checked studies attribute under half of the gap to unresolved V genes and leave the rest unexplained. The sample table holds tens of thousands of clones, of which about 91% were seen once. The ten largest make up roughly 1.5% of the sample. Related donors were used in the transplants with nonmyeloablative bone marrow transplantation, and mixed chimerism was transient in the human trials. The sequencing used CD4+ T cells from blood (PBMCs), collected 24 months after the transplant. The receptors here all came from a human patient who received a combined kidney and bone marrow transplant. Some T cells seen after a transplant may have their origin in the graft donor.

The CDR3 DNA follows: TGTGCCAGCAGCTTTAGCGGGAGTGGGTCCTACAATGAGCAGTTCTTC. Amino acid sequence: CASSFSGSGSYNEQFF. The V call is TRBV7-8, the J call TRBJ2-1; 9 bases map to TRBD2. The V gene's germline CDR1 is SGHVS and CDR2 FQNEAQ. After removal of 3 bases from V and 1 base from J, the junction contained 4 bases not matched to a gene. The CDR3 length is 16 residues.

The CDR3 loop is CASSLPPNTEAFF. CDR3 in DNA: TGCGCCAGCAGCCTCCCCCCGAACACTGAAGCTTTCTTT. The chain combines TRBV5-1 with TRBJ1-1; D is unclear. This CDR3 has 13 amino acids. Trimming left V 4 bases short and J 1 base short, with 8 bases between. Germline lookup yields CDR1 SGHRS and CDR2 YFSETQ.

A word on this clone: The junction shows a germline mismatch at one end, possibly a read error. CDR3 nucleotide sequence: TGTGCCAGCAGTCGGGACAGGGTGAACTATGGCTACCCCTTC. It specifies CASSRDRVNYGYPF. V and J are TRBV28 and TRBJ1-2; TRBD1 aligns across 9 bases. The CDR3 loop spans 14 amino acids. Germline V gene data show CDR1 as MDHEN and CDR2 as SYDVKM.

J is TRBJ2-7 and V is TRBV5-1; 12 nucleotides line up with TRBD2. This CDR3 is built from 20 residues. Per germline, CDR1 SGHRS and CDR2 YFSETQ. V lost 0 bases and J lost 6; bases outside the gene matches: 19. Written as DNA, the CDR3 is TGCGCCAGCAGCTTGGCTCCTCCTGGGACTAGCGGGTTTTTCATAGGCGAGCAGTACTTC. It yields the protein CASSLAPPGTSGFFIGEQYF.

The CDR3 DNA reads as TGTGCCAGCAGCTTAGCGGGGGCGAATCAGCCCCAGCATTTT. Translated: CASSLAGANQPQHF. This chain joins TRBV7-6 and TRBJ1-5, with D perhaps TRBD1 (6 bases). This CDR3 spans 14 amino acids. V was trimmed by 0 bases and J by 4 bases, leaving 7 bases between them. Germline values: CDR1 SGHVS, CDR2 FNYEAQ.

The rearrangement uses TRBV19 and TRBJ2-5, with D uncertain. The germline CDR1 and CDR2 sequences are LNHDA and SQIVND (reference sequence). Trimming pared 5 bases from V and 0 bases from J, leaving 7 bases between. This CDR3 region has 13 residues. The CDR3 region is CASSFRDQETQYF. The CDR3 DNA reads TGTGCCAGTAGTTTCCGGGACCAAGAGACCCAGTACTTC.

This clone occurred once. The rearrangement links TRBV29-1 to TRBJ2-1, with 12 bases identical to TRBD2. The germline gives CDR1 SQVTM, CDR2 ANQGSEA. Unmatched junction bases numbered 10, after V lost 5 bases and J lost 8 bases. This CDR3 has 15 residues. In DNA form, the CDR3 reads TGCAGCGTTTCTGGACTAGCGGGAATGAGCTATGAGCAGTTCTTC. Its translation: CSVSGLAGMSYEQFF.

The chain links TRBV5-1 to TRBJ2-3, with D maybe TRBD1 (6 bases). The CDR3 covers 14 residues. Germline CDR1 SGHRS, CDR2 YFSETQ. Trimming took 7 bases from V and 4 from J, leaving 16 bases between them. CDR3 amino acids: CASRLNRVADTQYF. In DNA form, the CDR3 reads TGCGCCAGCCGACTAAACAGGGTTGCAGATACGCAGTATTTT.

This clone was found once. CDR3 nucleotide sequence: TGTGCCAGCAGCACAAAGACAGGGTGGCCCTACGAGCAGTACTTC. Its translation: CASSTKTGWPYEQYF. The rearrangement uses TRBV7-2 and TRBJ2-7, with 7 nucleotides matching TRBD1. V trimming: 5 bases; J trimming: 2 bases; junction bases outside the gene matches: 9. This CDR3 is 15 amino acids long. The germline gives CDR1 SGHTA, CDR2 FQGNSA.

CDR3 sequence: CASSPPPDHGPGELFF. Here the CDR3 DNA reads TGTGCCAGCTCACCACCCCCCGACCATGGGCCCGGGGAGCTGTTTTTT. The genes are TRBV18 and TRBJ2-2, with unresolved D. Germline CDR1 KGHSH, CDR2 LQKENI. V lost 0 bases to trimming and J lost 6 bases, with 14 bases between them. The length of the CDR3 is 16 residues.

J is TRBJ2-1 and V is TRBV4-1, with 8 positions matching TRBD1. The CDR3 contains 16 residues. V trimming: 3 bases; J trimming: 1 base; junction bases outside the gene matches: 5. Germline assignment: CDR1 MGHRA and CDR2 YSYEKL. The CDR3 nucleotides read TGCGCCAGCAGCCAGCCAAACAGGGGGTCCTACAATGAGCAGTTCTTC. Translated, it gives CASSQPNRGSYNEQFF.

This chain connects TRBV7-3 to TRBJ1-1; 8 bases line up with TRBD1. Germline CDR1 reads SGHTA; CDR2 reads FQGTGA. V shed 8 bases and J 5 bases; nucleotides not matched to a gene: 7. The CDR3 covers 13 residues. The CDR3 is CASRRQGRTEAFF. For the CDR3, the DNA is TGTGCCAGCCGGAGACAGGGGCGAACTGAAGCTTTCTTT.

This chain links TRBV7-2 with TRBJ2-3, with D maybe TRBD1 (6 bases). Germline V gene sequence: CDR1 SGHTA, CDR2 FQGNSA. Trimming shortened V by 5 bases and J by 2 bases, and 17 bases separated the two germline ends. There are 16 residues in the CDR3. CDR3 sequence: CASSKQGWVSTDTQYF. CDR3 coding DNA: TGTGCCAGCAGCAAACAGGGATGGGTATCCACAGATACGCAGTATTTT.

The genes are TRBV30 and TRBJ2-7; D possibly corresponds to TRBD2 (5 bases). Germline values: CDR1 GTSNPN, CDR2 SVGIG (reference sequence). V gave up 1 base and J gave up 4 bases, with 5 bases separating them. The CDR3 runs to 11 residues. CDR3 sequence: CAWSAGYEQYF. The CDR3 coding sequence is TGTGCCTGGAGTGCGGGGTACGAGCAGTACTTC.

The chain joins TRBV12-5 to TRBJ2-1, with D perhaps matching TRBD2 (6 bases). Trimming removed 3 bases at V and 6 bases at J, with 15 bases between. The CDR3 has 15 residues. Germline-derived CDR1 and CDR2 are LGHNT and FRNRAP. CDR3 in amino acids: CASGLRGARFNEQFF. DNA for the CDR3: TGTGCTAGTGGTTTACGCGGGGCACGTTTCAATGAGCAGTTCTTC.

This chain uses TRBV11-3 with TRBJ2-7; unclear D gene. V lost 5 bases to trimming and J lost 6 bases, with 14 bases between them. Per germline, CDR1 SGHNT and CDR2 YENEEA. The CDR3 runs 13 residues. The CDR3, as DNA: TGTGCCAGCAGCCACTCCTTCTCCGGCGAGCAGTACTTC. This sequence encodes CASSHSFSGEQYF.

The chain combines TRBV19 with TRBJ2-1, with D possibly being TRBD2 (6 bases). Germline V gene sequence: CDR1 LNHDA, CDR2 SQIVND (reference sequence). V was trimmed by 4 bases and J by 2 bases, leaving 12 bases between them. CDR3 length: 15 residues. The CDR3 region is CASSTPGEAYNEQFF. The CDR3 DNA reads as TGTGCCAGTAGTACGCCGGGAGAGGCCTACAATGAGCAGTTCTTC.

J is TRBJ1-4 and V is TRBV18; 10 bases are shared with TRBD1. This CDR3 contains 14 residues. V was pared by 2 bases and J by 6 bases, with 0 bases of the junction left unmatched. In germline, CDR1 is KGHSH, CDR2 LQKENI. CDR3 in amino acids: CASSPGTGDEKLFF. The CDR3 DNA reads TGTGCCAGCTCACCAGGGACAGGGGATGAAAAACTGTTTTTT.

DNA for the CDR3: TGTGCCAGCAGCCGGGACAATTCCTACGAGCAGTACTTC. Protein product: CASSRDNSYEQYF. The rearrangement joins TRBV7-2 to TRBJ2-7; tentatively, D is TRBD1 (6 bases). CDR1 SGHTA and CDR2 FQGNSA come from the germline V gene. CDR3 length equals 13 residues. The V end was cut by 5 bases, the J end by 1 base, with 9 bases between.

The CDR3 region is CASSGDISYEQYF. The CDR3 nucleotides read TGTGCCAGCTCCGGGGACATCTCCTACGAGCAGTACTTC. The chain is built from TRBV18 and TRBJ2-7; possibly TRBD1 for D (6 bases). Trimming stripped 6 bases from V and 0 bases from J, with 9 bases between. The CDR3 is 13 residues long. Germline loops: CDR1 KGHSH, CDR2 LQKENI.

The chain joins TRBV5-5 to TRBJ1-2; 7 bases fit TRBD1. V shed 0 bases and J 4 bases; nucleotides not matched to a gene: 9. Germline CDR1 reads SGHKS; CDR2 reads YYEKEE (reference sequence). The length of the CDR3 is 16 residues. The CDR3 region is CASSLATLQGGYGYTF. CDR3 DNA sequence: TGTGCCAGCAGCTTGGCCACTCTTCAGGGGGGCTATGGCTACACCTTC.

The rearrangement links TRBV4-2 to TRBJ2-1; weak D call: TRBD1 (5 bases). The V end lost 4 bases, the J end lost 0 bases, and 10 bases lay between the germline ends. Germline CDR1 and CDR2: LGHNA and YNFKEQ. The CDR3 is made up of 15 amino acids. The chain's CDR3 is CASSLDTSSYNEQFF. In DNA, the CDR3 is TGTGCCAGCAGCCTGGACACGAGCTCCTACAATGAGCAGTTCTTC.

The chain combines TRBV11-3 with TRBJ2-7; 9 bases fit TRBD2. CDR3 length: 15 residues. After removal of 5 bases from V and 6 bases from J, the junction contained 11 bases not matched to a gene. Germline V gene data show CDR1 as SGHNT and CDR2 as YENEEA. The CDR3 region is CASSPGLAGSSEQYF. The CDR3 coding sequence is TGTGCCAGCAGCCCCGGGCTAGCGGGATCAAGCGAGCAGTACTTC.

The V and J genes are TRBV27 and TRBJ1-2, with a tentative D call TRBD1 (5 bases). Deletions cut 3 bases from V and 2 bases from J, with 7 bases between. This CDR3 is 13 amino acids long. The V gene's germline CDR1 is MNHEY and CDR2 SMNVEV (reference sequence). CDR3 sequence: CASSLNRNYGYTF. The DNA of the CDR3 is TGTGCCAGCAGTTTGAACAGGAACTATGGCTACACCTTC.

This clone was observed a few times. This chain links TRBV25-1 with TRBJ1-2, with no clear D. V lost 5 bases, J lost 9 bases, and 13 bases lay in between. There are 12 residues in the CDR3. CDR1 MGHDK and CDR2 SYGVNS come from the germline V gene. CDR3 coding DNA: TGTGCCAGCAGTCGGGCCGGAGGGAGCTACACCTTC. Translation: CASSRAGGSYTF.

V usage is TRBV29-1 and J usage is TRBJ1-4, with 7 nucleotides matching TRBD1. Trimming took 4 bases from V and 8 from J; bases not matched to a gene: 7. This CDR3 region has 13 residues. Germline CDR1 and CDR2: SQVTM and ANQGSEA. CDR3 nucleotide sequence: TGCAGCGTTGGGTGGACAGGATCGGAAAAACTGTTTTTT. Protein: CSVGWTGSEKLFF. Together with reference TRBV29-1 and TRBJ1-4, the CDR3 gives the full variable domain: SAVISQKPSRDICQRGTSLTIQCQVDSQVTMMFWYRQQPGQSLTLIATANQGSEATYESGFVIDKFPISRPNLTFSTLTVSNMSPEDSSIYLCSVGWTGSEKLFFGSGTQLSVL.

The chain links TRBV7-3 to TRBJ2-7, with 7 bases identical to TRBD1. The germline V gene encodes CDR1 SGHTA and CDR2 FQGTGA. The CDR3 is 15 residues long. V trimming: 5 bases; J trimming: 1 base; junction bases outside the gene matches: 8. This chain's CDR3 is CASSIRQGPSYEQYF. The CDR3 coding sequence is TGTGCCAGCAGCATCAGACAGGGACCATCCTACGAGCAGTACTTC.

The chain is built from TRBV11-3 and TRBJ2-7; D is perhaps TRBD1 (6 bases). Looked up from germline, CDR1 is SGHNT and CDR2 is YENEEA. This CDR3 contains 14 residues. With 9 bases removed from V and 3 bases from J, the gap between germline ends came to 18 bases. CDR3 in amino acids: CASNLQGRVYEQYF. The CDR3 nucleotides read TGTGCCAGTAATCTACAGGGCCGGGTCTACGAGCAGTACTTC.

The CDR3 sequence is CASSTGQTPAKNIQYF. CDR3 nucleotide sequence: TGTGCCAGTAGTACAGGACAGACCCCAGCCAAAAACATTCAGTACTTC. The V and J genes are TRBV19 and TRBJ2-4, with D possibly matching TRBD1 (6 bases). With 4 bases removed from V and 0 bases from J, the gap between germline ends came to 13 bases. Germline V gene data show CDR1 as LNHDA and CDR2 as SQIVND (reference sequence). The CDR3 extends over 16 amino acids.

The J gene is TRBJ1-2, the V gene TRBV28, with D unclear. The germline V and J ends were trimmed by 5 bases and 0 bases, with 4 bases remaining between them. In germline, CDR1 is MDHEN, CDR2 SYDVKM. The length of the CDR3 is 12 residues. CDR3 in amino acids: CASSLTNYGYTF. CDR3 coding DNA: TGTGCCAGCAGTCTTACTAACTATGGCTACACCTTC.